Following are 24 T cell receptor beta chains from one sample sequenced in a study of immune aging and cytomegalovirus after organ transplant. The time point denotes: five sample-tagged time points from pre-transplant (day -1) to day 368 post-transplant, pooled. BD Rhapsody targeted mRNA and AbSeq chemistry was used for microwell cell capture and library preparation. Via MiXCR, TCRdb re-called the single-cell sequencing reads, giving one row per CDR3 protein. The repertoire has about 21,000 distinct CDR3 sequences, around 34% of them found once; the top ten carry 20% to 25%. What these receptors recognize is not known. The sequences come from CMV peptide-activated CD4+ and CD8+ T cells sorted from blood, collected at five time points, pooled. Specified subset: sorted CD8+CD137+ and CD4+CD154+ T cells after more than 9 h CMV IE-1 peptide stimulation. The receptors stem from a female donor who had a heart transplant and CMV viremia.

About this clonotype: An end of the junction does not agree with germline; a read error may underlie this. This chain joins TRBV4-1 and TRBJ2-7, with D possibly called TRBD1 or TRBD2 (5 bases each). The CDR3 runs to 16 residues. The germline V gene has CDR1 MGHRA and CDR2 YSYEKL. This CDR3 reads CTSSQNRGRAGDEQYF. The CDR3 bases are TGCACCAGCAGCCAAAACCGGGGCAGGGCTGGGGACGAACAGTACTTC.

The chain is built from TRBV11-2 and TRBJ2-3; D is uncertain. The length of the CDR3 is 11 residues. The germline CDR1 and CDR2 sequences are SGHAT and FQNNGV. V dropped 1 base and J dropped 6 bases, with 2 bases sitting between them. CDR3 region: CASSLGDTQYF. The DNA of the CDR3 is TGTGCCAGCAGCTTAGGCGATACGCAGTATTTT.

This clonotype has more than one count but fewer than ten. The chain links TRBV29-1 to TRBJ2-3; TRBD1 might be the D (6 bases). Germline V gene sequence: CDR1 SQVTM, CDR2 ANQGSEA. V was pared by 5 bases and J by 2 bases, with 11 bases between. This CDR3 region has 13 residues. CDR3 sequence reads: CSVRGQYTDTQYF. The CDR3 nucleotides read TGCAGCGTTCGAGGACAGTACACAGATACGCAGTATTTT.

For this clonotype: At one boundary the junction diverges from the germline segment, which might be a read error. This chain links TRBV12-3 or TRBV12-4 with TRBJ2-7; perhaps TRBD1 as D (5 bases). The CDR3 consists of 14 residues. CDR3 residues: CACSFRTIRDEQYF. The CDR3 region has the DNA TGTGCCTGCAGTTTTAGGACAATTCGCGACGAGCAGTACTTC.

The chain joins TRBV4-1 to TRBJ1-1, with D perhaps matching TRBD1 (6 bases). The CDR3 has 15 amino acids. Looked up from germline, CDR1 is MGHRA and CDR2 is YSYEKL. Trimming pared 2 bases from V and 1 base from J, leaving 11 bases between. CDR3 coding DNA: TGCGCCAGCAGCCAACCAATCAGGGGGAACACTGAAGCTTTCTTT. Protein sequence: CASSQPIRGNTEAFF.

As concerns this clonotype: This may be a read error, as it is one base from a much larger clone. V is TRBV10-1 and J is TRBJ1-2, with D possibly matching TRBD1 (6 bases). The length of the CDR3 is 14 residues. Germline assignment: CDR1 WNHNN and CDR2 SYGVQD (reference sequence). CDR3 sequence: CALIGQITNYGYTF. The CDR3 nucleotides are TGCGCACTTATTGGACAGATAACTAACTATGGCTACACCTTC.

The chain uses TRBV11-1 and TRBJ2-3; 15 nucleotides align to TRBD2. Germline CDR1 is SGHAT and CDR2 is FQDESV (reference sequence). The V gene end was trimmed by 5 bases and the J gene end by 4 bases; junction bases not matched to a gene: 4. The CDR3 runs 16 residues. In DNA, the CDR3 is TGTGCCAGCAGCCTCCGGACTAGCGGGAGGGCAGATACGCAGTATTTT. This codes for CASSLRTSGRADTQYF.

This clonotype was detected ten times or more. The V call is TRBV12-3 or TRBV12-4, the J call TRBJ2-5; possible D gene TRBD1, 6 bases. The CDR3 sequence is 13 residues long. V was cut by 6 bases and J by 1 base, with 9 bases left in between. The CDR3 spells CASSRTVQETQYF. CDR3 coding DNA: TGTGCCAGCAGCCGGACAGTCCAAGAGACCCAGTACTTC.

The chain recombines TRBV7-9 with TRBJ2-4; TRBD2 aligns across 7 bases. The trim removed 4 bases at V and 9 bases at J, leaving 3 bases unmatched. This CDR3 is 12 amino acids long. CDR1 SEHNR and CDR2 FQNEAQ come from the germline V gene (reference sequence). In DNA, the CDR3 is TGTGCCAGCAGCTGGGGGGGGACCATTCAGTACTTC. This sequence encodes CASSWGGTIQYF.

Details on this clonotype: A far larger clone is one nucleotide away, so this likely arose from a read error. The DNA for the CDR3 is TGCGCCAGCAGCTTGGACGGGAGGTCCTACAATGAGCAGTACTTC. Its protein is CASSLDGRSYNEQYF. J is TRBJ2-7 and V is TRBV5-1; 7 bases line up with TRBD2. The trim removed 0 bases at V and 7 bases at J, leaving 10 bases unmatched. The germline V gene has CDR1 SGHRS and CDR2 YFSETQ. The CDR3 covers 15 residues.

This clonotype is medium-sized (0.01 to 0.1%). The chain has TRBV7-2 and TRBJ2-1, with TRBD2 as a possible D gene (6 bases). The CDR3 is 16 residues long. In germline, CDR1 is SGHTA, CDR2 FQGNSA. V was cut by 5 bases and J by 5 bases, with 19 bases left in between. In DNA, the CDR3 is TGTGCCAGCAGCCCCCGCGGTACTAGCCGGCACAATGAGCAGTTCTTC. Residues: CASSPRGTSRHNEQFF.

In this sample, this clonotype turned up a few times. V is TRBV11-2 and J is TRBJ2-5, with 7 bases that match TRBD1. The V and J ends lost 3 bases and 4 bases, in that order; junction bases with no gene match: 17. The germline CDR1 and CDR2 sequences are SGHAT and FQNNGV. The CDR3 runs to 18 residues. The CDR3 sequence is CASSLSGTATQRGETQYF. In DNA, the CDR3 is TGTGCCAGCAGCTTGTCCGGGACAGCCACCCAAAGAGGAGAGACCCAGTACTTC.

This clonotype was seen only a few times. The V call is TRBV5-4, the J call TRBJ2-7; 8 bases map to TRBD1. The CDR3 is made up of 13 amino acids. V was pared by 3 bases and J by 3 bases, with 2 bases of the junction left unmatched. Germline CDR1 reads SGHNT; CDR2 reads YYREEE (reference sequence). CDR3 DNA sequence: TGTGCCAGCAGCTGGACAGGGAGCTACGAGCAGTACTTC. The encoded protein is CASSWTGSYEQYF.

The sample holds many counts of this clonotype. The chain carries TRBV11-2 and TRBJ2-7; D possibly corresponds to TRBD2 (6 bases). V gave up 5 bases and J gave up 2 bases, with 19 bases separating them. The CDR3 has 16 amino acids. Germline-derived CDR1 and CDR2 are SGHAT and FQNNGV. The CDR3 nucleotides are TGTGCCAGCAGCATAGGGCGGGACGCGAGACCCTACGAGCAGTACTTC. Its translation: CASSIGRDARPYEQYF.

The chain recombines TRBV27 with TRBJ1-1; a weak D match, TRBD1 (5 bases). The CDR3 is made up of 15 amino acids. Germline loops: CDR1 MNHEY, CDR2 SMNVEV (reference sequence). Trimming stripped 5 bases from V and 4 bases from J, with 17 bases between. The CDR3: CASSNRDLGCTEAFF. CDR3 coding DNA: TGTGCCAGCAGTAACCGGGACCTTGGGTGCACTGAAGCTTTCTTT.

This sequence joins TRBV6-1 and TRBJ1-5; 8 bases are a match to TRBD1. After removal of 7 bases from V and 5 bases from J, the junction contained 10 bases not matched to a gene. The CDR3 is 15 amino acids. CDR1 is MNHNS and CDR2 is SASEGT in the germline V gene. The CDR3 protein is CASTPTGEAYQPQHF. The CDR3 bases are TGTGCCAGCACCCCGACAGGGGAAGCGTATCAGCCCCAGCATTTT.

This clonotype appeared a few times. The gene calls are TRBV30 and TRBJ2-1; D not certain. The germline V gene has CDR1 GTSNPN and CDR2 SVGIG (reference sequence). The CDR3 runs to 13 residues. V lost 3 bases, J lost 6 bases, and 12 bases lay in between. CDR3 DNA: TGTGCCTGGAGCCGTGGATGGGTCAATGAGCAGTTCTTC. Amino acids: CAWSRGWVNEQFF.

CDR3 loop: CASSAGYGEGDTQYF. The CDR3 coding sequence is TGTGCCAGCAGCGCCGGGTATGGGGAGGGAGATACGCAGTATTTT. This chain connects TRBV7-2 to TRBJ2-3; 7 bases agree with TRBD2. CDR1 is SGHTA, CDR2 FQGNSA, per germline. J lost 5 bases, V lost 5 bases, and 10 bases had no gene match. The CDR3 extends over 15 amino acids. The full variable domain, rest sourced from reference TRBV7-2 and TRBJ2-3, is GAGVSQSPSNKVTEKGKDVELRCDPISGHTALYWYRQSLGQGLEFLIYFQGNSAPDKSGLPSDRFSAERTGGSVSTLTIQRTQQEDSAVYLCASSAGYGEGDTQYFGPGTRLTVL.

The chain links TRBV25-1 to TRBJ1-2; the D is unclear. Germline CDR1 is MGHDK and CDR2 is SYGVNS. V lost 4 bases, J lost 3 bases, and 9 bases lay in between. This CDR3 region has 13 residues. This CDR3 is CASSVERHYGYTF. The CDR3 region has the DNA TGTGCCAGCAGTGTTGAGAGACACTATGGCTACACCTTC.

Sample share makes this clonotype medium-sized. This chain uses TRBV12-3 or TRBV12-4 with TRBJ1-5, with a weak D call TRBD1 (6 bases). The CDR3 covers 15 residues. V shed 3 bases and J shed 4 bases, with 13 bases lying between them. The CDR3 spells CASSLRTAGNQPQHF. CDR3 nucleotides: TGTGCCAGCAGTTTGAGGACAGCGGGTAATCAGCCCCAGCATTTT.

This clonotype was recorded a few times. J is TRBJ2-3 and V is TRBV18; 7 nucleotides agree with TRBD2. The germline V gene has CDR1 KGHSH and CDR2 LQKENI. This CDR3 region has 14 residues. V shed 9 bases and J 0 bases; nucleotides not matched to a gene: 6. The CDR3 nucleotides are TGTGCCAGTTTCCTCGGGGGGAGCACAGATACGCAGTATTTT. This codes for CASFLGGSTDTQYF.

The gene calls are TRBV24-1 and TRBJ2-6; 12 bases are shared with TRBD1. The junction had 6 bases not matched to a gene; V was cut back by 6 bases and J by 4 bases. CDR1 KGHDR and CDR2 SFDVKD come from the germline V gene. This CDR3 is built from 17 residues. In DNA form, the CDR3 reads TGTGCCACCAGTCGGGGACAGGGGGCGGGAGGGGCCAACGTCCTGACTTTC. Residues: CATSRGQGAGGANVLTF.

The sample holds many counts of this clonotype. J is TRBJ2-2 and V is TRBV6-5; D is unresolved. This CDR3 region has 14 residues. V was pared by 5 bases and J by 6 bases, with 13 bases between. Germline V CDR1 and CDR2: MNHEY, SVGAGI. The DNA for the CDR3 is TGTGCCAGCAGTACCAGACTGGACGCCGGGGAGCTGTTTTTT. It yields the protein CASSTRLDAGELFF.

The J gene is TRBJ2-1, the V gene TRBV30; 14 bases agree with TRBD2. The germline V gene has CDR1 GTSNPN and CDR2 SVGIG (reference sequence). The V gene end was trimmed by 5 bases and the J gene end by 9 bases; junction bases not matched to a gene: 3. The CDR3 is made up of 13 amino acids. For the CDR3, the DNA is TGTGCCTGGCGACTAGCGGGGGGGAGTGAGCAGTTCTTC. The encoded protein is CAWRLAGGSEQFF.